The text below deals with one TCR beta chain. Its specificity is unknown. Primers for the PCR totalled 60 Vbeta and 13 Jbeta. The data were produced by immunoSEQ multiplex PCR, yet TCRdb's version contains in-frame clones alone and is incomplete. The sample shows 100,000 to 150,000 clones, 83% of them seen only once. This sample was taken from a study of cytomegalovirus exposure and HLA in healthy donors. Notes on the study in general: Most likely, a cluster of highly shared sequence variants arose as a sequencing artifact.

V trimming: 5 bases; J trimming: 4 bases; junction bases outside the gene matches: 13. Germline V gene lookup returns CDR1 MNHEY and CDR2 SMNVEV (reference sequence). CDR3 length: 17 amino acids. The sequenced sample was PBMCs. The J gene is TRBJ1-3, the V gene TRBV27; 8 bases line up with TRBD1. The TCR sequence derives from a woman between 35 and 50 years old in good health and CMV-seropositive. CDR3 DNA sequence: TGTGCCAGCAGTCCCCGACTCTATAGGGACAGGGGAAACACCATATATTTT. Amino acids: CASSPRLYRDRGNTIYF.